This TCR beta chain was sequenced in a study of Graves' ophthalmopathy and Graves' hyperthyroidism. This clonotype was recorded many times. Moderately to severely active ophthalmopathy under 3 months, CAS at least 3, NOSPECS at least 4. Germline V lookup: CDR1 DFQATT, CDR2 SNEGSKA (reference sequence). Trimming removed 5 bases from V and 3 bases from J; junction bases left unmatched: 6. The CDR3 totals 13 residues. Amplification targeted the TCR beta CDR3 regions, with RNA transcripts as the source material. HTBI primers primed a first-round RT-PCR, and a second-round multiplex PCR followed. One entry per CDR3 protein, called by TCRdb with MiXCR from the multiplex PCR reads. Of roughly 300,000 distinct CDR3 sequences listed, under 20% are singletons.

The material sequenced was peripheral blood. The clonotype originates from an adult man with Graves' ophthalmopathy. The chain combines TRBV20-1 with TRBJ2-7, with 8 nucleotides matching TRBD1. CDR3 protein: CSAWGQANYEQYF. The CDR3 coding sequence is TGCAGTGCTTGGGGACAGGCGAACTACGAGCAGTACTTC.